Sequencing of this T cell receptor (beta chain) was carried out in a study of regulatory T cells in long-lasting Graves disease. Study results and caveats: Comparison showed that persistent patients shared more public clonotypes (fewer than 3,000) than new patients (roughly 1,000). For persistent Graves' patients, TCR diversity was lower than for newly diagnosed ones.

V was trimmed by 5 bases and J by 6 bases, leaving 22 bases between them. The CDR3 spans 16 residues. Sequencing libraries for TCR beta were prepared with iRepertoire HTBI primers and Arm-PCR of CDR3 regions. TCRdb re-analysed the multiplex PCR reads in MiXCR, keeping a single row per CDR3 protein. This table holds about 430,000 distinct CDR3 sequences, 20% to 25% found once. This clonotype was detected many times. Its antigen is unidentified. The time point denotes: persistent/refractory GD, antithyroid drugs over 5 years with positive TRAb. Construction of the TCR library relied on RNA isolated from PBMCs. The source of the patients was an endocrinology department in Xi'an, China.

V and J are TRBV12-3 or TRBV12-4 and TRBJ2-5; weak D call: TRBD2 (6 bases). Source: peripheral blood mononuclear cells (PBMCs), taken when the disease was refractory, from a patient treated with antithyroid drugs. The sequence was obtained from a female donor with Graves disease. Written as DNA, the CDR3 is TGTGCCAGCAGTCCTGTGTGGCAGGGAGGTCAACAGACCCAGTACTTC. Its translation is CASSPVWQGGQQTQYF.